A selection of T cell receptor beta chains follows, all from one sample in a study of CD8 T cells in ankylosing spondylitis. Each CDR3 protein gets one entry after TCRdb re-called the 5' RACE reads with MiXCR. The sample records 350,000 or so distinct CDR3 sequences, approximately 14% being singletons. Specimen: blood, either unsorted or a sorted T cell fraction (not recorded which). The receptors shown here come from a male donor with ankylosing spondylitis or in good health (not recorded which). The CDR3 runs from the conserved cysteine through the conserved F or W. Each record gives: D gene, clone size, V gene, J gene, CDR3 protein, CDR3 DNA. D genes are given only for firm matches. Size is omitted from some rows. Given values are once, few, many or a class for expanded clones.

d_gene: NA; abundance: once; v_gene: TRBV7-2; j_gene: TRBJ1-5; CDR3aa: CASSPTGLSNQPQHF; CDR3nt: TGTGCCAGCAGCCCGACAGGCCTTAGCAATCAGCCCCAGCATTTT
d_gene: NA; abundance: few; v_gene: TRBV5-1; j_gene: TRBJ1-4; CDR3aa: CASSLGSISANEKLFF; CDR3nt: TGCGCCAGCAGCTTGGGCAGCATATCAGCTAATGAAAAACTGTTTTTT
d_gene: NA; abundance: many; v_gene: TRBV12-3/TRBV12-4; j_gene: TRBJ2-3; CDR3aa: CASSLRAPQRGSRTDTQYF; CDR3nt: TGTGCCAGCAGCCTAAGGGCCCCCCAACGGGGGTCACGCACAGATACGCAGTATTTT
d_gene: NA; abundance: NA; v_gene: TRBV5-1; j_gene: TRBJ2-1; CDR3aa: CASSVSSIEQFF; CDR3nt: TGCGCCAGCAGCGTATCCTCTATTGAGCAGTTCTTC
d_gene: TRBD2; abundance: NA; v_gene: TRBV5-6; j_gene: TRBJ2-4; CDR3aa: CASSPTSGDFLAKNIQYF; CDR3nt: TGTGCCAGCAGCCCGACTAGCGGGGACTTTCTAGCCAAAAACATTCAGTACTTC
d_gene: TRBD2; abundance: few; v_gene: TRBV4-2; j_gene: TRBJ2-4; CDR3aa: CASSQDPWEGKNIQYF; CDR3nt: TGTGCCAGCAGCCAAGATCCGTGGGAGGGCAAAAACATTCAGTACTTC
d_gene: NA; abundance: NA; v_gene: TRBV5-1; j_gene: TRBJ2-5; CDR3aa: CASSLVGGRGETQYF; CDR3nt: TGCGCCAGCAGCTTGGTTGGGGGCCGAGGTGAGACCCAGTACTTC
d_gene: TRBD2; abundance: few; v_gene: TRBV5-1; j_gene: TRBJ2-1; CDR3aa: CASSPGVDRGTSGDYNEQFF; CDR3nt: TGCGCCAGCAGCCCCGGGGTCGACAGGGGGACTAGCGGGGATTACAATGAGCAGTTCTTC
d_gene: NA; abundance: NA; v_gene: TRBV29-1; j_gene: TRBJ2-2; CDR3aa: CSVDGQRNTGELFF; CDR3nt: TGCAGCGTTGATGGCCAGAGGAACACCGGGGAGCTGTTTTTT
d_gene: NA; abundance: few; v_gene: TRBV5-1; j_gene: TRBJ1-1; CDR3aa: CASSLDIRTNTEAFF; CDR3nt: TGCGCCAGCAGCTTGGACATTAGGACGAACACTGAAGCTTTCTTT
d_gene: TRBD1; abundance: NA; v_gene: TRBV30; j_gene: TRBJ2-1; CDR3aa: CAWARTGRGNEQFF; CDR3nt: TGTGCCTGGGCTAGGACAGGTAGAGGAAATGAGCAGTTCTTC
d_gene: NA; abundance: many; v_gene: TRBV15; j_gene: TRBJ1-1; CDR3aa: CATRGDTESAEAFF; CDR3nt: TGTGCCACCAGAGGAGATACCGAGAGTGCTGAAGCTTTCTTT
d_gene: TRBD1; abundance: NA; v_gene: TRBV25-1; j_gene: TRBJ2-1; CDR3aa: CASSEYPDRGGHNEQFF; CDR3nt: TGTGCCAGCAGTGAATACCCCGACAGGGGAGGCCACAATGAGCAGTTCTTC
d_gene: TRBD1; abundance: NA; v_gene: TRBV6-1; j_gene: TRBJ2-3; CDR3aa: CASSDRGPTDTQYF; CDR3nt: TGTGCCAGCAGTGACAGGGGGCCAACAGATACGCAGTATTTT
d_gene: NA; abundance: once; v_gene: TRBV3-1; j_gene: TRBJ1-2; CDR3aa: CASSQGASPNYGYTF; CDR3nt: TGTGCCAGCAGCCAAGGGGCCAGCCCCAACTATGGCTACACCTTC
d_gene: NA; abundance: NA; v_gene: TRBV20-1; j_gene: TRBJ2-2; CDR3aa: CSASGSPTGELFF; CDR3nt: TGCAGTGCTAGCGGGTCCCCTACCGGGGAGCTGTTTTTT
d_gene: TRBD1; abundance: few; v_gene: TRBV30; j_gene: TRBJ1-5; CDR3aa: CAWDRGISNQPQHF; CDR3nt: TGTGCCTGGGACAGGGGGATCAGCAATCAGCCCCAGCATTTT
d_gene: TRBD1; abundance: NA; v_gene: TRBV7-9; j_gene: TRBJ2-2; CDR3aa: CASSYGTGGMTGELFF; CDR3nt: TGTGCCAGCAGCTATGGGACAGGGGGAATGACCGGGGAGCTGTTTTTT
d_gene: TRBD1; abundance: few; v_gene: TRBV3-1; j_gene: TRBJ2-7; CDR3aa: CASSQESTPGTGGANHEQYF; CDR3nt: TGTGCCAGCAGCCAAGAAAGTACCCCCGGGACAGGGGGCGCTAACCACGAGCAGTACTTC
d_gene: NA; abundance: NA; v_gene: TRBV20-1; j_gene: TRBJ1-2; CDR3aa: CSARANRVDGYTF; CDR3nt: TGCAGTGCTAGAGCCAACAGGGTGGATGGCTACACCTTC
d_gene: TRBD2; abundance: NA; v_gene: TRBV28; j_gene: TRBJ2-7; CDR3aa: CASSLTSGRAIGYEQYF; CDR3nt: TGTGCCAGCAGTTTGACTAGCGGGAGGGCTATAGGATACGAGCAGTACTTC
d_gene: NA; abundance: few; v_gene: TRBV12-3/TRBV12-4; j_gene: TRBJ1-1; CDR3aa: CASSPGISTEAFF; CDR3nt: TGTGCCAGCAGCCCAGGGATTTCCACTGAAGCTTTCTTT
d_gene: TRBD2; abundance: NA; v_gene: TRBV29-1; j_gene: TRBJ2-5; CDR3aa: CSVEGVGGPGETQYF; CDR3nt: TGCAGCGTTGAGGGGGTGGGAGGGCCGGGAGAGACCCAGTACTTC
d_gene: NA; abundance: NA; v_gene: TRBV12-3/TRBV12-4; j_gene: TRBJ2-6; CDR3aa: CASTGRGANVLTF; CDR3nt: TGTGCCAGCACGGGGCGTGGGGCCAACGTCCTGACTTTC
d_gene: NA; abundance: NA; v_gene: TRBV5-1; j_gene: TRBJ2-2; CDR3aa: CASSTPANTGELFF; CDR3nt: TGCGCCAGCAGCACCCCGGCGAACACCGGGGAGCTGTTTTTT
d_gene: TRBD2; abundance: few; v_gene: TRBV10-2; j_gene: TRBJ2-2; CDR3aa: CASSDTGGPTEELFF; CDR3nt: TGCGCCAGCAGTGACACGGGAGGCCCCACCGAGGAGCTGTTTTTT
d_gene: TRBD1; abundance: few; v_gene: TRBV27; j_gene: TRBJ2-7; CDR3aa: CASSSDGTGASYEQYF; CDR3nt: TGTGCCAGCAGTTCGGATGGGACAGGGGCTTCCTACGAGCAGTACTTC
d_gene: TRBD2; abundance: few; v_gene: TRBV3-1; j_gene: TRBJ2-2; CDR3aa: CASSQDPGGNTGELFF; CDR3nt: TGTGCCAGCAGCCAAGATCCGGGGGGTAACACCGGGGAGCTGTTTTTT
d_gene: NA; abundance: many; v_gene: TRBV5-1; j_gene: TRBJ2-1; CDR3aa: CASSLGARKNEQFF; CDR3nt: TGCGCCAGCAGCTTGGGGGCTAGGAAGAATGAGCAGTTCTTC